The clone carrying this T cell receptor beta chain came up once. The data originate from a study of technical replicates of blood from a handful of donors. The CDR3 runs to 11 residues. V gave up 5 bases and J gave up 8 bases, with 10 bases separating them. The germline gives CDR1 SGHRS, CDR2 YFSETQ. Clones were sequenced by immunoSEQ multiplex PCR, and TCRdb holds only the in-frame ones, with some missing. Of approximately 16,000 clones in the sample, approximately 90% were seen once. Sequencing was done on a sample of PBMCs. The source of this sequence is a human donor in good health. The chain employs TRBV5-1 and TRBJ1-2; D is ambiguous. CDR3 sequence (DNA): TGCGCCAGCAGGGAAAGCGGCGGCTACACCTTC. Translating gives CASRESGGYTF.